This is a list of T cell receptor beta chains from one sample in a study of blood T cell repertoires in COVID-19. The protocol was immunoSEQ multiplex PCR, while the TCRdb copy is restricted to in-frame clones and leaves out a portion. Seen here are roughly 250,000 clones, approximately 80% observed once, and the top ten hold about 4.4%. The sample consisted of peripheral blood. These receptors came from a woman aged 70-85 years with acute or convalescent COVID-19. CDR3s include the opening cysteine and the closing phenylalanine or tryptophan. Fields, in order: clone size, V gene, J gene, D gene, CDR3 DNA, CDR3 protein. A D gene is named only where the DNA matches it firmly. Expanded clones get a size class; other rows say once, few or many, or leave the size out.

size: -
V: TRBV18
J: TRBJ1-1
D: TRBD1
DNA: TGTGCCAGCTCGTCGGACAGGAGGCCTGAAGCTTTCTTT
CDR3: CASSSDRRPEAFF

size: -
V: TRBV19
J: TRBJ1-5
D: -
DNA: TGTGCCAGTAGTATGGGAGGGAACAATCAGCCCCAGCATTTT
CDR3: CASSMGGNNQPQHF

size: -
V: TRBV30
J: TRBJ2-3
D: -
DNA: TGTGCCTGGAGTCTAGGGGCAGATACGCAGTATTTT
CDR3: CAWSLGADTQYF

size: -
V: TRBV30
J: TRBJ2-7
D: TRBD2
DNA: TGTGCCTGGAGTGTGGGCGGGGGGAGCTCCTACGAGCAGTACTTC
CDR3: CAWSVGGGSSYEQYF

size: -
V: TRBV5-4
J: TRBJ1-3
D: -
DNA: TGTGCCAGCAGCTGGGGGGGGGAAACTGGAAACACCATATATTTT
CDR3: CASSWGGETGNTIYF

size: few
V: TRBV7-9
J: TRBJ1-4
D: TRBD1
DNA: TGTGCCACGGGACAGGGGTATGAAAAACTGTTTTTT
CDR3: CATGQGYEKLFF

size: -
V: TRBV7-2
J: TRBJ2-5
D: TRBD2
DNA: TGTGCCAGCAGCTCCAGACTAGCGGGGGCGGAGACCCAGTACTTC
CDR3: CASSSRLAGAETQYF

size: once
V: TRBV5-5
J: TRBJ2-3
D: TRBD2
DNA: TGTGCCAGCAGCTTGGTGGGTCTAGCGGGGTTCCCAGATACGCAGTATTTT
CDR3: CASSLVGLAGFPDTQYF

size: -
V: TRBV3-1/TRBV3-2
J: TRBJ1-1
D: -
DNA: TGTGCCAGCAGCCAAGGTTCGGGTATCGACACTGAAGCTTTCTTT
CDR3: CASSQGSGIDTEAFF

size: -
V: TRBV10-3
J: TRBJ1-2
D: -
DNA: TGTGCCATTCAACCTTTCACAGACGGAAGGGAGAACTATGGCTACACCTTC
CDR3: CAIQPFTDGRENYGYTF

size: once
V: TRBV4-1
J: TRBJ1-5
D: TRBD1
DNA: TGCGCCAGCAGTCCAAGTCAGAGGGGGCCTCAGCCCCAGCATTTT
CDR3: CASSPSQRGPQPQHF

size: -
V: TRBV19
J: TRBJ2-7
D: TRBD1
DNA: TGTGCCAGTAGTATAGGACAGGGGGGGGAGCAGTACTTC
CDR3: CASSIGQGGEQYF